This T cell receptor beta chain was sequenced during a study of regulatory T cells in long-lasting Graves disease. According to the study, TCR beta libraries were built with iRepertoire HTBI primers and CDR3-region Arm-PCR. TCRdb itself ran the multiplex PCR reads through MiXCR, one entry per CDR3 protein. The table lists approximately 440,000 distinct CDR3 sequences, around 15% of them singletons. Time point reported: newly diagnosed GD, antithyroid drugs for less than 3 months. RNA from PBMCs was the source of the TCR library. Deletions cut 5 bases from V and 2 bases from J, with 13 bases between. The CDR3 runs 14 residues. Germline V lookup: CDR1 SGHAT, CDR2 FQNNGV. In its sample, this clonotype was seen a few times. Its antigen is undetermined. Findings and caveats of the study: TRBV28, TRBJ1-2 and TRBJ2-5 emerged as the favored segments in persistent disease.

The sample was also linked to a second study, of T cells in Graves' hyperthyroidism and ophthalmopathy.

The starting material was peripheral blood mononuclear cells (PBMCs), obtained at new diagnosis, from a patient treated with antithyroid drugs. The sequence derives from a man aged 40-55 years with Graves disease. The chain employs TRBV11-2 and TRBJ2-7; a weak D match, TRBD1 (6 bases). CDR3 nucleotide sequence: TGTGCCAGCAGCACCAACAGGGCCCCCTACGAGCAGTACTTC. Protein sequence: CASSTNRAPYEQYF.